The rows below give T cell receptor beta chains drawn from one sample of a study of T-cell reconstitution after alpha-beta-depleted transplantation in children. TCRdb re-called the PCR reads through MiXCR, storing one row per CDR3 protein. The repertoire includes approximately 220,000 distinct CDR3 sequences, approximately 15% of them detected once, and around two fifths sits in the top ten. This specimen was PBMCs, mostly from graft donor cells, taken 360 days after TCRalphabeta/CD19-depleted stem cell transplant. These receptors all come from a male patient between 2 and 10 years old who had a stem cell transplant for acute lymphoblastic leukemia, so the T cells may come from the graft donor. The CDR3 runs from the conserved cysteine through the conserved F or W. D genes are given only for firm matches. Where a row states a size, it is once, few, many or the class of an expanded clone; other rows omit it.

j_gene	d_gene	abundance	v_gene	CDR3aa	CDR3nt
TRBJ1-1	-	-	TRBV7-8	CASSLSRLQGGEGGTEAFF	TGTGCCAGCAGCTTATCTCGGCTACAGGGAGGAGAAGGTGGCACTGAAGCTTTCTTT
TRBJ2-5	TRBD1	many	TRBV20-1	CSAIGTGFTQYF	TGCAGTGCTATTGGGACAGGGTTTACCCAGTACTTC
TRBJ1-1	-	many	TRBV10-1	CASSGRWRGEAFF	TGCGCCAGCAGCGGCCGGTGGAGGGGCGAAGCTTTCTTT
TRBJ1-1	-	few	TRBV25-1	CASNSGDLYTEAFF	TGTGCCAGCAATTCTGGGGATTTATACACTGAAGCTTTCTTT
TRBJ2-2	-	many	TRBV29-1	CSGRREANTGELFF	TGCAGCGGTAGAAGGGAGGCAAACACCGGGGAGCTGTTTTTT
TRBJ2-1	-	few	TRBV29-1	CSSLPGVGEQFF	TGCAGTAGCCTCCCAGGGGTTGGTGAGCAGTTCTTC
TRBJ2-3	TRBD2	few	TRBV4-1	CATLIMGLAGGRDTQYF	TGCGCCACCCTTATTATGGGACTAGCGGGGGGCCGGGATACGCAGTATTTT
TRBJ2-3	TRBD2	-	TRBV12-3/TRBV12-4	CASSLRGKSGGPTDTQYF	TGTGCCAGCAGTTTAAGGGGGAAGAGCGGGGGGCCGACAGATACGCAGTATTTT
TRBJ2-2	-	-	TRBV7-2	CASSTTRVGGELFF	TGTGCCAGCAGCACGACCCGGGTGGGTGGGGAGCTGTTTTTT
TRBJ1-1	-	-	TRBV18	CASSVSTSPEAFF	TGTGCCAGCTCAGTATCGACTTCTCCCGAAGCTTTCTTT
TRBJ2-5	-	few	TRBV12-3/TRBV12-4	CASSRPPEETQYF	TGTGCCAGCAGTCGCCCCCCCGAAGAGACCCAGTACTTC
TRBJ2-7	TRBD2	-	TRBV5-1	CASTLTSGGPGEQYF	TGCGCCAGCACCCTGACTAGCGGGGGTCCGGGCGAGCAGTACTTC
TRBJ2-7	TRBD1	many	TRBV7-8	CASSLPTGTVGEEQYF	TGTGCCAGCAGCTTACCAACCGGGACAGTCGGTGAAGAGCAGTACTTC
TRBJ2-5	-	few	TRBV5-1	CASSWGRFGGGFQETQYF	TGCGCCAGCAGCTGGGGCCGGTTCGGCGGGGGCTTCCAAGAGACCCAGTACTTC
TRBJ1-4	TRBD1	-	TRBV7-9	CASSFTTGLKEKLFF	TGTGCCAGCAGCTTCACGACAGGGTTGAAGGAAAAACTGTTTTTT
TRBJ1-6	-	many	TRBV7-2	CASSPSVSYNSPLHF	TGTGCCAGCAGCCCGTCTGTCTCCTATAATTCACCCCTCCACTTT
TRBJ2-4	TRBD1	few	TRBV18	CASSPGTGAKNIQYF	TGTGCCAGCTCACCCGGGACAGGAGCCAAAAACATTCAGTACTTC
TRBJ1-1	-	few	TRBV5-1	CASRSGEDTEAFF	TGCGCCAGCAGATCTGGGGAGGACACTGAAGCTTTCTTT
TRBJ1-5	-	few	TRBV12-3/TRBV12-4	CASTRRGVYSNQPQHF	TGTGCCAGCACCCGCAGGGGAGTTTATAGCAATCAGCCCCAGCATTTT
TRBJ2-1	-	many	TRBV6-5	CASSYWEDGVNEQFF	TGTGCCAGCAGTTACTGGGAGGACGGGGTGAATGAGCAGTTCTTC
TRBJ1-4	TRBD1	-	TRBV5-1	CASRKMSPGQANEKLFF	TGCGCCAGCAGGAAAATGAGTCCGGGACAGGCGAATGAAAAACTGTTTTTT
TRBJ2-7	-	few	TRBV12-3/TRBV12-4	CASNPGHPFYEQYF	TGTGCCAGCAATCCGGGCCACCCCTTCTACGAGCAGTACTTC
TRBJ2-1	TRBD2	-	TRBV9	CASSSRLAFDNEQFF	TGTGCCAGCAGCTCCCGACTAGCGTTCGACAATGAGCAGTTCTTC
TRBJ2-1	-	once	TRBV12-3/TRBV12-4	CASSLWGLDNNEQFF	TGTGCCAGCAGTTTATGGGGTCTGGATAACAATGAGCAGTTCTTC
TRBJ1-2	-	-	TRBV2	CAPAGEGTYGYTF	TGTGCCCCGGCGGGGGAAGGTACCTATGGCTACACCTTC
TRBJ2-2	TRBD2	few	TRBV11-1	CASSSIEGLAGGPTTGELFF	TGTGCCAGCAGCTCGATAGAAGGACTAGCGGGAGGGCCGACCACCGGGGAGCTGTTTTTT
TRBJ2-1	-	-	TRBV5-5	CASSSFYNEQFF	TGTGCCAGCAGCTCCTTCTACAATGAGCAGTTCTTC
TRBJ1-2	-	-	TRBV5-1	CASSLGTLRSGYTF	TGCGCCAGCAGCTTGGGCACTTTGCGCAGTGGCTACACCTTC
TRBJ2-2	TRBD1	-	TRBV6-1	CASSPMGQLNTGELFF	TGTGCCAGCAGCCCGATGGGACAGCTGAACACCGGGGAGCTGTTTTTT
TRBJ2-5	-	-	TRBV4-3	CASSQASYGREETQYF	TGCGCCAGCAGCCAAGCCTCGTACGGTAGGGAAGAGACCCAGTACTTC
TRBJ1-1	-	-	TRBV30	CAWSVRNTEAFF	TGTGCCTGGAGTGTACGAAACACTGAAGCTTTCTTT
TRBJ1-1	-	few	TRBV5-5	CASSFQGPNTEAFF	TGTGCCAGCAGCTTCCAGGGGCCTAACACTGAAGCTTTCTTT
TRBJ2-7	-	few	TRBV7-2	CASNNYRDSEQYF	TGTGCCAGCAACAATTACCGGGACTCAGAGCAGTACTTC
TRBJ1-1	-	many	TRBV6-2/TRBV6-3	CASSYSWGLNTEAFF	TGTGCCAGCAGTTACTCTTGGGGGTTGAACACTGAAGCTTTCTTT
TRBJ2-1	-	-	TRBV6-1	CASRKREAGFHEQFF	TGTGCCAGCAGGAAAAGGGAAGCCGGCTTCCATGAGCAGTTCTTC
TRBJ2-7	-	few	TRBV11-2	CASSLDPEGSYEQYF	TGTGCCAGCAGCTTAGATCCAGAAGGGTCCTACGAGCAGTACTTC
TRBJ1-2	-	few	TRBV20-1	CSARVTAYGYTF	TGCAGTGCTAGGGTGACAGCCTATGGCTACACCTTC
TRBJ2-3	-	-	TRBV15	CATSRDPTGTYSTDTQYF	TGTGCCACCAGCAGAGATCCAACCGGGACATATAGCACAGATACGCAGTATTTT
TRBJ2-3	TRBD2	-	TRBV7-2	CASSFAPHPGGNTDTQYF	TGTGCCAGCAGCTTTGCCCCTCACCCGGGGGGGAACACAGATACGCAGTATTTT
TRBJ2-1	TRBD2	few	TRBV20-1	CSARDRSGGNHNEQFF	TGCAGTGCTAGAGACCGCAGCGGGGGCAATCACAATGAGCAGTTCTTC
TRBJ1-4	-	few	TRBV10-2	CASSAQFSEKLFF	TGCGCCAGCAGTGCCCAATTTTCCGAAAAACTGTTTTTT
TRBJ1-1	-	-	TRBV4-1	CASRGIRSMNTEAFF	TGCGCCAGCAGGGGGATCCGCTCCATGAACACTGAAGCTTTCTTT
TRBJ2-1	-	-	TRBV5-1	CASSLGRRGGNNSYNEQFF	TGCGCCAGCAGCTTGGGGCGGAGGGGGGGGAATAACTCCTACAATGAGCAGTTCTTC
TRBJ1-5	-	-	TRBV7-2	CASSPHVQSTDQPQHF	TGTGCCAGCAGCCCCCACGTACAGAGCACTGATCAGCCCCAGCATTTT
TRBJ2-5	TRBD2	few	TRBV11-2	CASSLEVLAGDQETQYF	TGTGCCAGCAGCTTAGAGGTACTAGCGGGGGACCAAGAGACCCAGTACTTC
TRBJ2-5	-	few	TRBV9	CASSVAVSGQKETQYF	TGTGCCAGCAGCGTAGCAGTTAGTGGACAGAAAGAGACCCAGTACTTC